The source of this T cell receptor (beta chain) is a study of T cell responses to AZD1222 COVID-19 vaccine. Measured with immunoSEQ multiplex PCR; TCRdb has only the in-frame clones, and not every one. The table shows some 170,000 clones, with approximately 91% occurring only once. In germline, CDR1 is SEHNR, CDR2 FQNEAQ (reference sequence). With V trimmed by 5 bases and J by 4 bases, 13 bases remained unmatched. The CDR3 is 18 residues long. This specimen consisted of peripheral blood, obtained on day 0 of AZD1222 vaccination. V usage is TRBV7-9 and J usage is TRBJ2-7, with 14 bases aligning to TRBD2. This clonotype was obtained from an adult in good health. This chain's CDR3 is CASSVRSGLAGEGYEQYF. The CDR3 region has the DNA TGTGCCAGCAGCGTAAGATCGGGACTAGCGGGAGAAGGGTACGAGCAGTACTTC.